Following are 14 T cell receptor beta chains from one sample sequenced in a study of T-cell reconstitution after alpha-beta-depleted transplantation in children (dated by TCRdb to 2016 to 2018). The library was prepared using PCR. Instrument used: Illumina HiSeq 2500. TCR libraries were prepared with molecular barcoding, using unique molecular identifiers to normalize TCRbeta repertoire quantification. TCRdb redid the processing of the public reads, applying fastp at Q25 and MiXCR, and retained in-frame beta chains. Each CDR3 protein gets just one entry, which takes the most common genes and DNA from the rows behind it. This sample is represented by about 370,000 distinct CDR3 sequences; about a fifth of them were singletons. The top ten hold less than 4.5% of the sample. Here the sequenced sample was PBMCs from the stem cell graft donor, taken from the stem cell graft. Every receptor here comes from a human donor who donated a stem cell graft to a child with acute myeloid leukemia.

This clonotype came up a few times. V is TRBV7-6 and J is TRBJ2-3; 8 positions agree with TRBD2. The CDR3 spans 16 residues. V lost 7 bases to trimming and J lost 2 bases; unmatched junction nucleotides: 11. Germline V gene data show CDR1 as SGHVS and CDR2 as FNYEAQ. DNA for the CDR3: TGTGCCAGCAACGCAGAAGCGGGAGCCCCCACAGATACGCAGTATTTT. This codes for CASNAEAGAPTDTQYF. The full variable domain, its missing parts supplied by reference TRBV7-6 and TRBJ2-3, is GAGVSQSPRYKVTKRGQDVALRCDPISGHVSLYWYRQALGQGPEFLTYFNYEAQQDKSGLPNDRFSAERPEGSISTLTIQRTEQRDSAMYRCASNAEAGAPTDTQYFGPGTRLTVL.

The genes are TRBV4-1 and TRBJ2-4; 8 bases agree with TRBD2. The CDR3 is made up of 18 amino acids. With V trimmed by 1 base and J by 7 bases, 15 bases remained unmatched. The germline V gene has CDR1 MGHRA and CDR2 YSYEKL. The CDR3 loop is CASSQGPGGRRVMNIQYF. CDR3 nucleotides: TGCGCCAGCAGCCAAGGCCCGGGAGGGCGGAGGGTGATGAACATTCAGTACTTC.

V is TRBV2 and J is TRBJ1-3; D remains unclear. The CDR3 has 13 amino acids. Trimming left V 7 bases short and J 0 bases short, with 7 bases between. Germline loops: CDR1 SNHLY, CDR2 FYNNEI. The CDR3 protein is CASIRDSGNTIYF. The CDR3 DNA sequence: TGTGCCAGCATACGGGACTCTGGAAACACCATATATTTT.

This chain joins TRBV7-2 and TRBJ2-7; TRBD2 matches at 11 bases. The CDR3 is 15 amino acids. Germline CDR1 is SGHTA and CDR2 is FQGNSA. The J segment lost 5 bases and the V segment lost 2 bases, leaving 5 bases of the junction unmatched. The CDR3 protein is CASSLTRLAGHEQYF. DNA for the CDR3: TGTGCCAGCAGCTTAACCCGACTAGCGGGACACGAGCAGTACTTC.

V is TRBV7-8 and J is TRBJ2-7, with D possibly matching TRBD2 (5 bases). Trimming removed 1 base at V and 4 bases at J, with 14 bases between. The CDR3 runs to 15 residues. CDR1 and CDR2 from the germline V gene are SGHVS and FQNEAQ. The CDR3 nucleotides are TGTGCCAGCAGCTTAGGAGATAGCGTGGGATACGAGCAGTACTTC. It translates to CASSLGDSVGYEQYF.

This clonotype has only a few counts. The genes are TRBV20-1 and TRBJ2-7; TRBD2 aligns across 12 bases. CDR1 is DFQATT, CDR2 SNEGSKA, per germline (reference sequence). V dropped 7 bases and J dropped 4; count of bases not matched to a gene: 5. CDR3 length: 13 residues. In DNA, the CDR3 is TGCAGTGTCACTGGACTAGCGGGATACGAGCAGTACTTC. The encoded protein is CSVTGLAGYEQYF.

The rearrangement uses TRBV28 and TRBJ2-5; possible D gene TRBD2, 6 bases. There are 14 residues in the CDR3. From germline, CDR1 is MDHEN and CDR2 SYDVKM. With 2 bases removed from V and 5 bases from J, the gap between germline ends came to 12 bases. As DNA, the CDR3 is TGTGCCAGCAGTTTAGGGGGACTCACGGAGACCCAGTACTTC. It translates to CASSLGGLTETQYF.

With regard to this clonotype: At one end the junction does not follow the germline gene, possibly because of a read error. This sequence joins TRBV20-1 and TRBJ2-3; D is ambiguous. Germline-derived CDR1 and CDR2 are DFQATT and SNEGSKA (reference sequence). The CDR3 loop spans 11 amino acids. This CDR3 is CSAPRQDTEYF. The CDR3 bases are TGCAGTGCTCCCCGGCAAGATACGGAGTATTTT.

The CDR3 reads CAISEGWGGAVEQYF. CDR3 DNA: TGTGCCATCAGTGAGGGATGGGGGGGCGCGGTCGAGCAGTACTTC. The V call is TRBV10-3, the J call TRBJ2-7, with D possibly being TRBD2 (7 bases). This CDR3 is 15 amino acids long. Deletions cut 2 bases from V and 6 bases from J, with 17 bases between. CDR1 ENHRY and CDR2 SYGVKD come from the germline V gene.

Many counts were recorded for this clonotype. The rearrangement joins TRBV20-1 to TRBJ2-3; TRBD2 aligns across 10 bases. Germline assignment: CDR1 DFQATT and CDR2 SNEGSKA (reference sequence). V shed 5 bases and J 2 bases; nucleotides not matched to a gene: 10. The CDR3 extends over 16 amino acids. Here the CDR3 DNA reads TGCAGTGCTCCGACTAGCGGGCGATTCAACACAGATACGCAGTATTTT. Its protein product is CSAPTSGRFNTDTQYF.

This rearrangement joins TRBV20-1 to TRBJ2-4; D gene unclear. Germline CDR1 DFQATT, CDR2 SNEGSKA (reference sequence). The CDR3 is 16 residues long. V was cut by 0 bases and J by 0 bases, with 12 bases left in between. Written as DNA, the CDR3 is TGCAGTGCTAGAGATCCACGGTCGGTAGCCAAAAACATTCAGTACTTC. Translating it yields CSARDPRSVAKNIQYF.

There are many counts of this clonotype. The chain has TRBV5-1 and TRBJ2-7; 9 bases are a match to TRBD1. The CDR3 length is 13 residues. Germline V lookup: CDR1 SGHRS, CDR2 YFSETQ. V lost 3 bases, J lost 5 bases, and 3 bases stayed unmatched. This CDR3 is CASSYRTGDEQYF. CDR3 DNA sequence: TGCGCCAGCAGCTATAGGACAGGGGACGAGCAGTACTTC.

This clonotype was counted at least ten times. The CDR3 nucleotides read TGTGCCAGCAGCTTGGGCGGAGCCGGAGTTTACAATGAGCAGTTCTTC. Translation: CASSLGGAGVYNEQFF. The V and J genes are TRBV5-4 and TRBJ2-1, with D unclear. V was trimmed by 0 bases and J by 4 bases, leaving 14 bases between them. The CDR3 runs to 16 residues. The germline V gene encodes CDR1 SGHNT and CDR2 YYREEE (reference sequence).

This clonotype came up a few times. This rearrangement joins TRBV9 to TRBJ2-3, with D hard to call. Germline V gives CDR1 SGDLS, CDR2 YYNGEE. The CDR3 has 15 residues. The V end lost 0 bases, the J end lost 0 bases, and 8 bases lay between the germline ends. CDR3 coding DNA: TGTGCCAGCAGCGTAGGAGGTTCTAGCACAGATACGCAGTATTTT. This gives the protein CASSVGGSSTDTQYF.